A selection of T cell receptor beta chains follows, all from one sample in a study of blood T cell repertoires in COVID-19. Libraries were prepared by immunoSEQ multiplex PCR; TCRdb keeps only in-frame clonotypes and omits some of them. This sample has some 290,000 clones, with more than 70% found just once. Specimen: peripheral blood. The source is a woman in her thirties with COVID-19, enrolled during active disease. Each CDR3 is given with its conserved first and last residue. D genes are given only for firm matches. The size of a clone is reported for some rows only, either as once, few or many, or as a class for expanded clones.

V gene: TRBV10-2; clone size: NA; CDR3 length: 14; D gene: TRBD1; J gene: TRBJ1-1; CDR3 DNA: TGCGCCAGCAGACAGGGGGCGCGGTACACTGAAGCTTTCTTT; CDR3 protein: CASRQGARYTEAFF
V gene: TRBV6-1; clone size: NA; CDR3 length: 15; D gene: TRBD1; J gene: TRBJ1-3; CDR3 DNA: TGTGCCAGCAGTCACCCCGGGACAGCTGGAAACACCATATATTTT; CDR3 protein: CASSHPGTAGNTIYF
V gene: TRBV6-5; clone size: NA; CDR3 length: 13; D gene: TRBD1; J gene: TRBJ2-2; CDR3 DNA: TGTGCCATCCGAGACAGGGACCCCGGGGAGCTGTTTTTT; CDR3 protein: CAIRDRDPGELFF
V gene: TRBV29-1; clone size: NA; CDR3 length: 11; D gene: TRBD1; J gene: TRBJ2-5; CDR3 DNA: TGCAGCGCTGGGGACAGGGAGACCCAGTACTTC; CDR3 protein: CSAGDRETQYF
V gene: TRBV24-1; clone size: NA; CDR3 length: 15; D gene: NA; J gene: TRBJ2-1; CDR3 DNA: TGTGCCACCAGTGACCGTGACAGGCCGAACAATGAGCAGTTCTTC; CDR3 protein: CATSDRDRPNNEQFF
V gene: TRBV19; clone size: NA; CDR3 length: 14; D gene: TRBD1; J gene: TRBJ1-1; CDR3 DNA: TGTGCCAGTACCCACAGGGGGCTGGGGACTGAAGCTTTCTTT; CDR3 protein: CASTHRGLGTEAFF
V gene: TRBV19; clone size: NA; CDR3 length: 13; D gene: NA; J gene: TRBJ1-1; CDR3 DNA: TGTGCCAGTAGTAGACAAGGAAACACTGAAGCTTTCTTT; CDR3 protein: CASSRQGNTEAFF
V gene: TRBV6-1; clone size: few; CDR3 length: 15; D gene: NA; J gene: TRBJ1-6; CDR3 DNA: TGTGCCAGCAGTGAAGCGGTTGGGGGCGGTTCACCCCTCCACTTT; CDR3 protein: CASSEAVGGGSPLHF
V gene: TRBV6-1; clone size: few; CDR3 length: 13; D gene: TRBD1; J gene: TRBJ2-1; CDR3 DNA: TGTGCCAGCAGTGATGGGGGACAGGGCTCCAGGTTCTTC; CDR3 protein: CASSDGGQGSRFF
V gene: TRBV5-8; clone size: NA; CDR3 length: 15; D gene: TRBD1; J gene: TRBJ2-7; CDR3 DNA: TGTGCCAGCAGCTCTCCGGGACAGGGGGCATACGAGCAGTACTTC; CDR3 protein: CASSSPGQGAYEQYF
V gene: TRBV5-1; clone size: once; CDR3 length: 16; D gene: NA; J gene: TRBJ1-6; CDR3 DNA: TGCGCCAGCAGCTCTGCCGGGGTCGGCTATAATTCACCCCTCCACTTT; CDR3 protein: CASSSAGVGYNSPLHF
V gene: TRBV4-2; clone size: NA; CDR3 length: 14; D gene: NA; J gene: TRBJ1-5; CDR3 DNA: TGTGCCAGCAGCCTTGACAGTCTCAATCAGCCCCAGCATTTT; CDR3 protein: CASSLDSLNQPQHF
V gene: TRBV6-5; clone size: NA; CDR3 length: 13; D gene: TRBD2; J gene: TRBJ2-7; CDR3 DNA: TGTGCCACGAGGACTAGCGTCCCCTACGAGCAGTACTTC; CDR3 protein: CATRTSVPYEQYF
V gene: TRBV5-4; clone size: NA; CDR3 length: 15; D gene: TRBD2; J gene: TRBJ2-7; CDR3 DNA: TGTGCCAGCAGCCCGCTAGCGGGAGCAAGACGGGAGCAGTACTTC; CDR3 protein: CASSPLAGARREQYF
V gene: TRBV19; clone size: NA; CDR3 length: 15; D gene: TRBD1; J gene: TRBJ1-2; CDR3 DNA: TGTGCCAGTAGTATCCGGCCGGGACAGTCCTATGGCTACACCTTC; CDR3 protein: CASSIRPGQSYGYTF
V gene: TRBV11-2; clone size: NA; CDR3 length: 17; D gene: TRBD2; J gene: TRBJ2-1; CDR3 DNA: TGTGCCAGCAGCGGGGGGCGGGGACTAGCGGACTACAATGAGCAGTTCTTC; CDR3 protein: CASSGGRGLADYNEQFF
V gene: TRBV7-2; clone size: NA; CDR3 length: 13; D gene: NA; J gene: TRBJ1-5; CDR3 DNA: TGTGCCAGCACCTTGTATATCGGTCAGCCCCAGCATTTT; CDR3 protein: CASTLYIGQPQHF
V gene: TRBV24-1; clone size: NA; CDR3 length: 13; D gene: TRBD1; J gene: TRBJ1-2; CDR3 DNA: TGTGCCACCAGTGTGGGGACAGGGGATGGCTACACCTTC; CDR3 protein: CATSVGTGDGYTF
V gene: TRBV19; clone size: NA; CDR3 length: 13; D gene: NA; J gene: TRBJ2-7; CDR3 DNA: TGTGCCAGTAGTATCGGGGACAACTACGAGCAGTACTTC; CDR3 protein: CASSIGDNYEQYF
V gene: TRBV6-5; clone size: NA; CDR3 length: 11; D gene: NA; J gene: TRBJ1-2; CDR3 DNA: TGTGCCAGCAGGAAAGGGGTCGGCTACACCTTC; CDR3 protein: CASRKGVGYTF
V gene: TRBV19; clone size: NA; CDR3 length: 15; D gene: TRBD1; J gene: TRBJ2-5; CDR3 DNA: TGTGCCAGTAGCTACCAGGGACAGGGAGGAGAGACCCAGTACTTC; CDR3 protein: CASSYQGQGGETQYF
V gene: TRBV10-3; clone size: NA; CDR3 length: 14; D gene: TRBD2; J gene: TRBJ2-1; CDR3 DNA: TGTGCCATTCTAGCGGGGAGCTCCTACAATGAGCAGTTCTTC; CDR3 protein: CAILAGSSYNEQFF
V gene: TRBV7-8; clone size: NA; CDR3 length: 14; D gene: NA; J gene: TRBJ1-6; CDR3 DNA: TGTGCCAGCAGCTTAGCCTCCCATAATTCACCCCTCCACTTT; CDR3 protein: CASSLASHNSPLHF
V gene: TRBV7-9; clone size: NA; CDR3 length: 17; D gene: TRBD1; J gene: TRBJ1-6; CDR3 DNA: TGTGCCAGCAGCTTACCCGTAGACAGGGGGGGCAATTCACCCCTCCACTTT; CDR3 protein: CASSLPVDRGGNSPLHF